This T cell receptor beta chain was observed in a study of T cells in Graves' hyperthyroidism and ophthalmopathy. Germline V gene lookup returns CDR1 MNHEY and CDR2 SVGEGT. The CDR3 consists of 13 residues. V lost 2 bases, J lost 6 bases, and 11 bases lay in between. Amplification targeted TCR beta CDR3 regions from RNA transcripts. Using the HTBI primer set, a first-round RT-PCR was run on the TCR CDR3. TCRdb reprocessed the multiplex PCR reads via MiXCR and lists one record per CDR3 protein. The sample carries about 250,000 distinct CDR3 sequences, around 22% recorded once. Source material: blood. The origin of this receptor is a man aged 25 to 40 with Graves' ophthalmopathy. The chain joins TRBV6-2 or TRBV6-3 to TRBJ2-7, with unresolved D. In DNA, the CDR3 is TGTGCCAGCAGTTACCTACACATAGGCGAGCAGTACTTC. Translating it yields CASSYLHIGEQYF.